The present entry profiles one T cell receptor beta chain with its context. TCRdb's table, derived via immunoSEQ multiplex PCR, lists solely in-frame clones and lacks some. Of some 130,000 clones detected, 88% appear once; the ten largest clones hold about an eighth. The sample originates from a study of PD-1 blockade in mismatch repair-deficient tumors. Study information: Enrolled about 2012-2016, patients had progressing, pretreated mismatch repair-deficient cancers of about a dozen types.

With 2 bases clipped from V and 7 bases from J, the junction kept 12 bases outside the gene matches. The CDR3 length is 16 residues. Germline values: CDR1 GTSNPN, CDR2 SVGIG (reference sequence). The sequenced sample was peripheral blood, obtained approximately 70 weeks after starting pembrolizumab. V is TRBV30 and J is TRBJ2-1, with 9 bases identical to TRBD2. The TCR comes from an adult with mismatch repair-deficient cancer. The CDR3 here is CAWSNTGSGRFNEQFF. For the CDR3, the DNA is TGTGCCTGGAGTAACACTGGGAGCGGGAGGTTTAATGAGCAGTTCTTC.